Detailed here is one T cell receptor (beta chain). Antigen unknown. The data derive from a study of cytomegalovirus exposure and HLA in healthy donors. General observations from the study: The classifier reportedly diagnosed cytomegalovirus status with high sensitivity and specificity.

Amplification used 60 Vbeta primers and 13 Jbeta primers. Assay: immunoSEQ multiplex PCR; the TCRdb copy retains only in-frame clones and omits some. Among over 200,000 clones, about 72% were seen once, and the ten largest hold less than 4.5%. This CDR3 has 16 residues. The germline CDR1 and CDR2 sequences are MGHDK and SYGVNS. Trimming removed 5 bases from V and 5 bases from J; junction bases left unmatched: 10. This receptor was obtained from a male donor in good health and CMV-seronegative. The J gene is TRBJ2-7, the V gene TRBV25-1; 12 bases line up with TRBD1. Input material: PBMCs. Here the CDR3 DNA reads TGTGCCAGCAGTCGACTTGGGACAGGGGGCCTCCACGAGCAGTACTTC. This codes for CASSRLGTGGLHEQYF.